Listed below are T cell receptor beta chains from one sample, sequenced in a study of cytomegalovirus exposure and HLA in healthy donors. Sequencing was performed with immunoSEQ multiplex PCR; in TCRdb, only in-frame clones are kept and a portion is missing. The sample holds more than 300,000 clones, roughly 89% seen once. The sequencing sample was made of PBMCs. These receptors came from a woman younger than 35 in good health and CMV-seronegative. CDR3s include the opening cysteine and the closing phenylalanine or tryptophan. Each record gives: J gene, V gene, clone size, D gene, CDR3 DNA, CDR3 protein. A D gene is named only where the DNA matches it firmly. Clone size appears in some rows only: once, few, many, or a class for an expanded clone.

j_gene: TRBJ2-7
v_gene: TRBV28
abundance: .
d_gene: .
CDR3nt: TGTGCCAGCAGTTTAGGGGGGGCGGCCACCTACGAGCAGTACTTC
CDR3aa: CASSLGGAATYEQYF

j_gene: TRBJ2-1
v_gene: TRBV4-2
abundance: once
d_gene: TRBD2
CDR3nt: TGTGCCAGCAGCCAAGGGGATAGCGGGGGCCCCTACAATGAGCAGTTCTTC
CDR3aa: CASSQGDSGGPYNEQFF

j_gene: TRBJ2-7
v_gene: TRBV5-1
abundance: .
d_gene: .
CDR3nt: TGCGCCAGCAACCGGGACACAAACTACGAGCAGTACTTC
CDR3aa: CASNRDTNYEQYF

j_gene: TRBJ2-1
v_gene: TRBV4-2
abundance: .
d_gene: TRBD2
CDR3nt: TGTGCCAGCAGCCAACCCGGGACTAGCGACTACAATGAGCAGTTCTTC
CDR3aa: CASSQPGTSDYNEQFF

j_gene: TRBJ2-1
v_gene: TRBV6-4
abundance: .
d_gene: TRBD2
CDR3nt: TGTGCCAGCAGTGACGTGACTAGCGGGGGGGATGAGCAGTTCTTC
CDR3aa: CASSDVTSGGDEQFF

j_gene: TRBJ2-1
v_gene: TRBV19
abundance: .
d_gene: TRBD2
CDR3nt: TGTGCCAGTAGTATACTTCATCTAGCGGGAGTCAACAATGAGCAGTTCTTC
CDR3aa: CASSILHLAGVNNEQFF

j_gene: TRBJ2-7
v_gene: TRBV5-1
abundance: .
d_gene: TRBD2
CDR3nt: TGCGCCAGCAGCCCCCAACCCCCAGCGGGGAACTACGAGCAGTACTTC
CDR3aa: CASSPQPPAGNYEQYF

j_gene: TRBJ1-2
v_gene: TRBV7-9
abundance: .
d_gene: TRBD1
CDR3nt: TGTGCCAGCAGCTTAGACAGGGGCGTCAACTATGGCTACACCTTC
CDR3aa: CASSLDRGVNYGYTF

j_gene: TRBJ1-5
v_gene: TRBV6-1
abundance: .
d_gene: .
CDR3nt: TGTGCCAGCAGTGACCAGGGGACCCATCAGCCCCAGCATTTT
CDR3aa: CASSDQGTHQPQHF

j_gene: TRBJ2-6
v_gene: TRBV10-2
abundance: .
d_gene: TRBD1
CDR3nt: TGCGCCAGCAGCCCCCCGTCGACAGGGCCCGCCAACGTCCTGACTTTC
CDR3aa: CASSPPSTGPANVLTF

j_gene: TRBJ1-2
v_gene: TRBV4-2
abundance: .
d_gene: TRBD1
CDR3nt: TGTGCCAGCAGCCACCAGGGGGCGGGGGTGACTCGAGGTGGCTACACCTTC
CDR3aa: CASSHQGAGVTRGGYTF

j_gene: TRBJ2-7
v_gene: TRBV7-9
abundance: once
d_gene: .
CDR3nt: TGTGCCAGCAGCTTACACCGACTGGGAGCCTACGAGCAGTACTTC
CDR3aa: CASSLHRLGAYEQYF

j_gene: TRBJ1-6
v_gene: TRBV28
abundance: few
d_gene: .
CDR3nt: TGTGCCAGCACCCTGACGACGGGAGCACCCCTCCACTTT
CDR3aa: CASTLTTGAPLHF

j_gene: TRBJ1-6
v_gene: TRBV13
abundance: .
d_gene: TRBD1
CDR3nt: TGTGCCAGCAGGCCCCACAGGGGCCAGCTCTATAATTCACCCCTCCACTTT
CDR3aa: CASRPHRGQLYNSPLHF

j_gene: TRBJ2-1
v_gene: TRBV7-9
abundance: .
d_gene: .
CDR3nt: TGTGCCAGCAGCTTAGGAGCGATCTACTCCTACAATGAGCAGTTCTTC
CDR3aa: CASSLGAIYSYNEQFF

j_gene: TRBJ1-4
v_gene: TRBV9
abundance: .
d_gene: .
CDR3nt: TGTGCCAGCAGCCGCGATCTGGAAAAACTGTTTTTT
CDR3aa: CASSRDLEKLFF

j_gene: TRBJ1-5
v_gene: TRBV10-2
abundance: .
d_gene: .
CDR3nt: TGCGCCAGCAGTGAGTCGGCCAGGGCGAGTCAGCCCCAGCATTTT
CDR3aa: CASSESARASQPQHF

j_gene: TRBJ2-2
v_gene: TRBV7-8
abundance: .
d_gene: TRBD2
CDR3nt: TGTGCCAGCAGGGCCGGGACTAGGGACCCCGGGGAGCTGTTTTTT
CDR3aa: CASRAGTRDPGELFF

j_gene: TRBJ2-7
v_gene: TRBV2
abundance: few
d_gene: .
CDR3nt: TGTGCCAGCAGGCAGGCGACATACTACGAGCAGTACTTC
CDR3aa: CASRQATYYEQYF

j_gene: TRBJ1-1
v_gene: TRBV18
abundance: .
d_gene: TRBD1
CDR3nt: TGTGCCAGCTCACCACTGACAGGGGGGGGGAGCACTGAAGCTTTCTTT
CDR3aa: CASSPLTGGGSTEAFF

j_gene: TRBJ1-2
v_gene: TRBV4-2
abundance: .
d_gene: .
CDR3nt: TGTGCCAGCAGCCAAGTCGGCCAGGTCAGGAATCTCTACACCTTC
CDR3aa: CASSQVGQVRNLYTF

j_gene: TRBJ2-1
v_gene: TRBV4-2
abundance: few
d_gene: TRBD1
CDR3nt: TGTGCCAGCAGCCACGACAGGGAAAATGAGCAGTTCTTC
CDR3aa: CASSHDRENEQFF

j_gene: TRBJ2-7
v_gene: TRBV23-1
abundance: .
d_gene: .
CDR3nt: TGCGCCAGCAGTCAATCGCCGGGATCCTACGAGCAGTACTTC
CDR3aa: CASSQSPGSYEQYF

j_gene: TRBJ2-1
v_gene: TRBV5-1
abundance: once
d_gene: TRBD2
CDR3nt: TGCGCCAGCAGCTTGGGGACTAGCGGGTCCCACAATGAGCAGTTCTTC
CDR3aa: CASSLGTSGSHNEQFF

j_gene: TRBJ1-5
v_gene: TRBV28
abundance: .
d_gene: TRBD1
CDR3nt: TGTGCCAGCAGTTTCCTTACAGGGGGCGCGGGCCGCCTCGGGCAGCCCCAGCATTTT
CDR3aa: CASSFLTGGAGRLGQPQHF

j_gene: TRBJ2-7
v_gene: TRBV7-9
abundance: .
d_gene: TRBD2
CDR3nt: TGTGCCAGCAGCTTAAGCCCTGGCGGCGGGAGAGTCCACGAGCAGTACTTC
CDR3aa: CASSLSPGGGRVHEQYF

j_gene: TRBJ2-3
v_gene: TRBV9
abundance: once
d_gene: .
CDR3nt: TGTGCCAGCAACGAGGCGAGGAGCACAGATACGCAGTATTTT
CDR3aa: CASNEARSTDTQYF